This T cell receptor (beta chain) was retrieved from a study of T-cell memory formation after mild COVID-19. Turning to the study itself: Clusters of TCRs were largely donor specific.

Trimming took 5 bases from V and 2 from J, leaving 18 bases between them. Germline CDR1 SEHNR, CDR2 FQNEAQ (reference sequence). The CDR3 totals 16 residues. Whole-study findings and limits: Of the contracting clones, CD4+ ones lay mainly in CM and EM, and CD8+ ones in EMRA. CD4/CD8 balance held among clones contracting day 15 to 85, and later expanders leaned CD4+.

This clonotype was counted between two and nine times. Its antigen is still unknown. TCRdb analysed the 5' RACE reads with MiXCR anew, one entry per CDR3 protein. The sample has 500,000 to 650,000 distinct CDR3 sequences, 20% to 25% seen once; the top ten hold 7.5% to 9.5%. The chain employs TRBV7-9 and TRBJ2-5; D possibly corresponds to TRBD1 (5 bases). The sequencing input was PBMCs or a T cell subset sorted from them (not recorded which). This clonotype was sampled from an adult woman who had mild COVID-19 (a few samples of this study predate the infection). Cell type and time point are not known. DNA of the CDR3: TGTGCCAGCAGCCTAGGGGATCGTGGACCACAAGAGACCCAGTACTTC. Its translation: CASSLGDRGPQETQYF.